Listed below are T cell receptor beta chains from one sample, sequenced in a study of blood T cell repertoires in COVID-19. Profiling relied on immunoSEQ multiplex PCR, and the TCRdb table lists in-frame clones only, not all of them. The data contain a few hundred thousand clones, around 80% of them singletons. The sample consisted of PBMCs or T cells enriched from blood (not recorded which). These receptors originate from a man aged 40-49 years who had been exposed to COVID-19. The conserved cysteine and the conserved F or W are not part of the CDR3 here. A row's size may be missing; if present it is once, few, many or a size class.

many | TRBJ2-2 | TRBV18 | ASSPRDRVYPGGGELF
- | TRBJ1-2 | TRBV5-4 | ASSLPGDYGYT
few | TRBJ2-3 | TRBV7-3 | ASSSRGGRATDTQY
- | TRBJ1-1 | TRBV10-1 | ATRPKEPAVDTEAF
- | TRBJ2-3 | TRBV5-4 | ASSLWGGDTQY
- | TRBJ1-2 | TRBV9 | ASSVARQGALGALPGYT
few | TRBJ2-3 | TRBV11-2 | ASSQTGGGTDTQY
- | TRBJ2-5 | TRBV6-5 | ASSYPDRVKLETQY
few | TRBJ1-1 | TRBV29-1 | STPRTLTGSTEAF
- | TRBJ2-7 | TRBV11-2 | ASSVSQIQQY
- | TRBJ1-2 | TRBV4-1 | ASSQNRATGGRSYGYT
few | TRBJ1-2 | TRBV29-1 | SVNPGQGDSAYGYT